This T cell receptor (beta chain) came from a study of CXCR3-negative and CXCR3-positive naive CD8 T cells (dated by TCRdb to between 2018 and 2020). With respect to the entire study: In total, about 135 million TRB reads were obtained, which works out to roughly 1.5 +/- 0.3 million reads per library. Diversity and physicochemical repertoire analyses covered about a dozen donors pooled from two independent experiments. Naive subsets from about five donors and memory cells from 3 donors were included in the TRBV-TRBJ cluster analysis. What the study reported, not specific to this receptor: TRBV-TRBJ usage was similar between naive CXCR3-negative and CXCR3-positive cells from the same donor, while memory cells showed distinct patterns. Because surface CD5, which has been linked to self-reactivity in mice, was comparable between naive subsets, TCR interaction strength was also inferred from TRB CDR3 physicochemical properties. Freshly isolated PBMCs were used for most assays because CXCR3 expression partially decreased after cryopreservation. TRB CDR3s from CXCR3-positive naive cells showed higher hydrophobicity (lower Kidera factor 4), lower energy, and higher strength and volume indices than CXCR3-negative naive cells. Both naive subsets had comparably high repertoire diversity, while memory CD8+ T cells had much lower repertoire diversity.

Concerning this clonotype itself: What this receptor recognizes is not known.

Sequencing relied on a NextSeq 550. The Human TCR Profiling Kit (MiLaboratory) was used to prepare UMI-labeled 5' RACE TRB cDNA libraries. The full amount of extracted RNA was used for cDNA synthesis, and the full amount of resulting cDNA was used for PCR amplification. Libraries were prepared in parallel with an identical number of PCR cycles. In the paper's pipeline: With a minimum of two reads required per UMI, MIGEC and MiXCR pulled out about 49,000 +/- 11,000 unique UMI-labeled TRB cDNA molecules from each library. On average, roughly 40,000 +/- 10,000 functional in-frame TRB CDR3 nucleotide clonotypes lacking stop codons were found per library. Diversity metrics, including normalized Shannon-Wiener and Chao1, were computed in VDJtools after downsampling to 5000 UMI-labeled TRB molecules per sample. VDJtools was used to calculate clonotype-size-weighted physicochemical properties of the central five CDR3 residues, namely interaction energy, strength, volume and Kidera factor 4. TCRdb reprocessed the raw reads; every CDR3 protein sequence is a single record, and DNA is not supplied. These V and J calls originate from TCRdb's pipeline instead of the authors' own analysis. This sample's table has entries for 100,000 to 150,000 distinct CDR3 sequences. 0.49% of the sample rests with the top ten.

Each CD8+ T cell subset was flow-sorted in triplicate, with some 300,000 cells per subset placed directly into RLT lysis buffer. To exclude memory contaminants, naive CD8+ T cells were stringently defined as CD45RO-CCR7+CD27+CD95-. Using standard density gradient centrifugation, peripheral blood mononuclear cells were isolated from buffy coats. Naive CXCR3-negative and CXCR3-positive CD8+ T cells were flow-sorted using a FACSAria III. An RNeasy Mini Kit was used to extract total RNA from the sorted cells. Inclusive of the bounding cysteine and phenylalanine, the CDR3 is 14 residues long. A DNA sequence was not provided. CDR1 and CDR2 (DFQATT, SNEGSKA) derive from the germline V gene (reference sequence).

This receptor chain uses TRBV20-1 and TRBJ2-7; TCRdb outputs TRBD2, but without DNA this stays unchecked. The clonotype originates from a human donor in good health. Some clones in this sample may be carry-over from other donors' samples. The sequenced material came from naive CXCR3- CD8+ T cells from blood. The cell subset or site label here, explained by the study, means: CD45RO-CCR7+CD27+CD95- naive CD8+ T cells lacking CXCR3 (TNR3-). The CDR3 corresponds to CSAKGLETVYEQYF.